The rows below give T cell receptor beta chains drawn from one sample of a study. MiXCR, applied by TCRdb to the RT-PCR reads, yields one record per CDR3 protein. The table lists about 680,000 distinct CDR3 sequences, 13% to 15% of them singletons. The source material was memory CD4+ T cells from blood. These receptors were collected from a female donor in good health, serving as a healthy control. Each CDR3 is given with its conserved first and last residue. The order of the fields is J gene, D gene, clone size, V gene, CDR3 DNA, CDR3 protein. The D gene is left open where the match is weak. Size values are once, few and many counts, or a class for expanded clones, and some rows have none.

J: TRBJ2-1
D: TRBD2
size: few
V: TRBV20-1
DNA: TGCAGTGCCTCCGGGACTAGCGGGCCTTCCTACAATGAGCAGTTCTTC
CDR3: CSASGTSGPSYNEQFF

J: TRBJ2-1
D: NA
size: few
V: TRBV3-1
DNA: TGTGCCAGCAGCCAAGGCATGCCTTCCTACAATGAGCAGTTCTTC
CDR3: CASSQGMPSYNEQFF

J: TRBJ2-6
D: TRBD1
size: NA
V: TRBV25-1
DNA: TGTGCCAGCAGTGCGTCCAGGGGGCCAGGCTCTGGGGCCAACGTCCTGACTTTC
CDR3: CASSASRGPGSGANVLTF

J: TRBJ2-2
D: NA
size: few
V: TRBV6-2/TRBV6-3
DNA: TGTGCCAGCAGTATGCTGCGGGCCACCGGGGAGCTGTTTTTT
CDR3: CASSMLRATGELFF

J: TRBJ2-3
D: TRBD2
size: NA
V: TRBV20-1
DNA: TGCAGTGCTAGAGAACCCCCTAGCGGGGGTACCACAGATACGCAGTATTTT
CDR3: CSAREPPSGGTTDTQYF

J: TRBJ2-7
D: TRBD2
size: many
V: TRBV7-6
DNA: TGTGCCAGCAGCCGAATGAGCGGGGGGTCCTACGAGCAGTACTTC
CDR3: CASSRMSGGSYEQYF

J: TRBJ2-5
D: TRBD2
size: many
V: TRBV7-2
DNA: TGTGCCAGCAGCTTTACAGCGGGGGGGGAGACCCAGTACTTC
CDR3: CASSFTAGGETQYF

J: TRBJ2-1
D: TRBD2
size: NA
V: TRBV24-1
DNA: TGTGCCACCAGTGCTCTAGCGGGGCCCTTTTCCGGGGACAATGAGCAGTTCTTC
CDR3: CATSALAGPFSGDNEQFF

J: TRBJ2-3
D: TRBD2
size: NA
V: TRBV9
DNA: TGTGCCAGCAGCGCCCAACACGGGCGGGAGATCGGCACAGATACGCAGTATTTT
CDR3: CASSAQHGREIGTDTQYF

J: TRBJ1-4
D: NA
size: few
V: TRBV7-6
DNA: TGTGCCAGCAGCCCCAGCCCGGCAACTAATGAAAAACTGTTTTTT
CDR3: CASSPSPATNEKLFF

J: TRBJ1-5
D: NA
size: NA
V: TRBV7-6
DNA: TGTGCCAGCAGCCCATCGACAGGACTTAGCAATCAGCCCCAGCATTTT
CDR3: CASSPSTGLSNQPQHF

J: TRBJ1-2
D: NA
size: few
V: TRBV10-2
DNA: TGCGCCACCTCGACAGGCGCCCTTAACTATGGCTACACCTTC
CDR3: CATSTGALNYGYTF

J: TRBJ2-1
D: TRBD2
size: many
V: TRBV12-3/TRBV12-4
DNA: TGTGCCAGCAGTCCGGGACTACCGAGCAATGAGCAGTTCTTC
CDR3: CASSPGLPSNEQFF

J: TRBJ1-6
D: NA
size: NA
V: TRBV19
DNA: TGTGCCAGTAGTCCCCAGGAGGGCTATTCACCCCTCCACTTT
CDR3: CASSPQEGYSPLHF

J: TRBJ2-7
D: NA
size: NA
V: TRBV2
DNA: TGTGCCAGCAGCCTTGGGGCAGGCGAATCCTACGAGCAGTACTTC
CDR3: CASSLGAGESYEQYF

J: TRBJ1-2
D: NA
size: many
V: TRBV4-3
DNA: TGCGCCAGCAGCCGGCAGACAGCACGCTATGGCTACACCTTC
CDR3: CASSRQTARYGYTF

J: TRBJ1-1
D: NA
size: few
V: TRBV7-2
DNA: TGTGCCAGCAGCTTAACCCTGACTGACACTGAAGCTTTCTTT
CDR3: CASSLTLTDTEAFF

J: TRBJ2-7
D: NA
size: many
V: TRBV18
DNA: TGTGCCAGCAGTCCGGGGACTGGGGTCTACGAGCAGTACTTC
CDR3: CASSPGTGVYEQYF

J: TRBJ2-1
D: TRBD1
size: NA
V: TRBV4-2
DNA: TGTGCCAGCAGCCAGGCCGGGACAGGGGACAATGAGCAGTTCTTC
CDR3: CASSQAGTGDNEQFF

J: TRBJ2-6
D: TRBD1
size: few
V: TRBV6-5
DNA: TGTGCCAGCAGTTACTCGGGACAGGAATTCTCTGGGGCCAACGTCCTGACTTTC
CDR3: CASSYSGQEFSGANVLTF

J: TRBJ2-6
D: NA
size: many
V: TRBV18
DNA: TGTGCCAGCTCACCTCAGAGCCCTGGGGCCAACGTCCTGACTTTC
CDR3: CASSPQSPGANVLTF

J: TRBJ2-6
D: TRBD1
size: many
V: TRBV29-1
DNA: TGCAGCGTGTTACAGGGGTCTGGGGCCAACGTCCTGACTTTC
CDR3: CSVLQGSGANVLTF

J: TRBJ2-1
D: TRBD2
size: many
V: TRBV7-8
DNA: TGTGCCAGCAGCTTAAGGGCTAGCGGGGGGGGGCCCTACAATGAGCAGTTCTTC
CDR3: CASSLRASGGGPYNEQFF

J: TRBJ1-2
D: NA
size: few
V: TRBV5-1
DNA: TGCGCCAGCAGCTTGGATGCAAATGGCTACACCTTC
CDR3: CASSLDANGYTF

J: TRBJ2-3
D: NA
size: many
V: TRBV7-7
DNA: TGTGCCAGCAGCGGCGATGCGGGGGATACGCAGTATTTT
CDR3: CASSGDAGDTQYF

J: TRBJ1-4
D: NA
size: NA
V: TRBV12-3/TRBV12-4
DNA: TGTGCCAGCAGTTCCTGGGGGGCGTATGAAAAACTGTTTTTT
CDR3: CASSSWGAYEKLFF

J: TRBJ2-3
D: NA
size: many
V: TRBV9
DNA: TGTGCCAGCAGCGTTCATGCAGGCACAGCAGATACGCAGTATTTT
CDR3: CASSVHAGTADTQYF

J: TRBJ1-1
D: TRBD1
size: few
V: TRBV20-1
DNA: TGCAAACCGGGACAGACATATAACACTGAAGCTTTCTTT
CDR3: CKPGQTYNTEAFF

J: TRBJ1-4
D: TRBD1
size: NA
V: TRBV7-2
DNA: TGTGCCAGCAGCTTAGTTTTACAGGGGGGTACGGAAAAACTGTTTTTT
CDR3: CASSLVLQGGTEKLFF

J: TRBJ2-7
D: TRBD2
size: many
V: TRBV20-1
DNA: TGCAGTGCTGACGGACTAGCGGGAAGGGAGCAGTACTTC
CDR3: CSADGLAGREQYF

J: TRBJ2-1
D: TRBD2
size: NA
V: TRBV9
DNA: TGTGCCAGCAGCGTAGAACTAGCGGGAGGGAACAATGAGCAGTTCTTC
CDR3: CASSVELAGGNNEQFF

J: TRBJ2-3
D: NA
size: NA
V: TRBV7-2
DNA: TGTGCCAGCAGCTTAGCGGGGTTAGCAGATACGCAGTATTTT
CDR3: CASSLAGLADTQYF

J: TRBJ2-5
D: NA
size: NA
V: TRBV9
DNA: TGTGCCAGCAGCGCCCGGGGATCTCAGGAGACCCAGTACTTC
CDR3: CASSARGSQETQYF

J: TRBJ2-1
D: NA
size: NA
V: TRBV12-3/TRBV12-4
DNA: TGTGCCAGCAGCCCAAACGGAGCGGCGGACGTAAGTGTTGAGCAGTTCTTC
CDR3: CASSPNGAADVSVEQFF

J: TRBJ2-3
D: NA
size: NA
V: TRBV6-5
DNA: TGTGCCAGCAGGATAACACCGGGGGCACTTAGCACAGATACGCAGTATTTT
CDR3: CASRITPGALSTDTQYF

J: TRBJ2-2
D: TRBD2
size: NA
V: TRBV5-1
DNA: TGCGCCAGCAGCTTGACTAGCGGGAGGGCCCACACCGGGGAGCTGTTTTTT
CDR3: CASSLTSGRAHTGELFF

J: TRBJ1-6
D: NA
size: NA
V: TRBV30
DNA: TGTGCCTGGAGCCCGACAGCCCCTTCTTCACCCCTCCACTTT
CDR3: CAWSPTAPSSPLHF

J: TRBJ2-1
D: TRBD2
size: few
V: TRBV4-3
DNA: TGCGCCAGCAGCCCAGGGGCCGGGACTAGCGGGGGGGGCCCCTACAATGAGCAGTTCTTC
CDR3: CASSPGAGTSGGGPYNEQFF

J: TRBJ1-2
D: NA
size: NA
V: TRBV20-1
DNA: TGCAGTGCTAGATTACTAATGGGGGACTATGGCTACACCTTC
CDR3: CSARLLMGDYGYTF

J: TRBJ1-1
D: NA
size: NA
V: TRBV2
DNA: TGTGCCAGCAGTTCGGGGGGGTGGGCCGGAGATGAAGCTTTCTTT
CDR3: CASSSGGWAGDEAFF